This T cell receptor beta chain was recorded in a study of cytotoxic CD8 clonotypes in ibrutinib-treated CLL listed by TCRdb under 2021. As for the study more broadly: The cohort had 11 relapsed/refractory and about 15 treatment-naive patients; approximately 18 were IGHV unmutated. Partial responses were observed in roughly 24 patients and complete responses in 2; after a median follow-up of 68 months, remission was maintained in around 14 patients and progression was observed in roughly twelve. Response samples were obtained after a median of 12 months of treatment, with a range of about 6 to 36 months. An average of 255,043 productive templates and roughly 94,000 productive rearrangements was obtained per sample. Of the roughly 79 people in the trial, approximately 24 had longitudinal samples available. Cryopreserved peripheral blood mononuclear cells were obtained before treatment, at response, and at either sustained remission or disease progression.

Overall study results and their limits: Baseline clonality exceeded that of age-matched healthy donors and correlated strongly with circulating CD8+ T-cell counts. An increase in clonality was observed at ibrutinib response, with clonality remaining stable during sustained remission and falling back toward baseline at progression. Sampling times were not matched between sustained-remission and progressing patients, and lymph node repertoires were not studied. Public clonotypes were rare and either shrank or stayed stable during treatment, and the rise in clonality at ibrutinib response reflected expansion of private clonotypes.

Each clonotype received, on average, 10x coverage in deep resolution sequencing performed on a MiSeq, where the target depth lay between 1 in 1 million and 1 in 200,000 T cells. The immunoSEQ hsTCRB Kit was used to generate TCR beta libraries. In the original analysis: ImmunoSEQ Data Assistant and ImmunoSEQ Analyzer were used for data analysis, and V, D and J genes were assigned according to IMGT definitions. Clonality, which ranges from 0 to 1, was calculated as one minus the normalized Shannon entropy of productive rearrangement frequencies. Public clonotype analysis was restricted to overrepresented clonotypes comprising at least 0.05% of each patient's repertoire. Around 12 age-matched healthy donor repertoires from immuneACCESS were used as controls for clonality. The clones in this table, taken by TCRdb from immuneACCESS, are in-frame only. Not every clone is retained; where verified, under half of the shortfall comes from an unresolved V gene, and the cause of the rest is unknown. The V and J calls and clone size come from that table; D and trimming were worked out from the DNA. This sample gives a few hundred thousand clones in total; around four fifths of them show up just once. The ten largest clonotypes hold about 6.3% of the sample.

For TCR beta library preparation, about 2 micrograms of genomic DNA were isolated from cryopreserved PBMCs. Longitudinal blood samples from CLL patients on ibrutinib monotherapy underwent high-throughput TCR beta sequencing. The patients took part in an open-label, single-center phase 2 trial of ibrutinib monotherapy. The germline V gene (reference sequence) yields SEHNR for CDR1 and FQNEAQ for CDR2. The CDR3 runs 15 amino acids, cysteine and phenylalanine included. Only the CDR3 part of the read is kept: 45 bases, read in frame from the first base. V loses 3 bases at its end and J loses 0 bases; junction bases beyond the gene matches: 3. Comment on this clone: Its antigen has not been determined. Base qualities were left out, and no much larger clone turns up one base away.

The clonotype comes from a human donor with chronic lymphocytic leukemia. Sequences were derived from PBMCs, sampled before ibrutinib treatment. The chain is made from TRBV7-9 and TRBJ2-5; 8 junctional bases match TRBD2. The sequenced DNA is TGTGCCAGCAGCTTCACGGGAGGGTACCAAGAGACCCAGTACTTC. It codes for CASSFTGGYQETQYF. Reference TRBV7-9 and TRBJ2-5 genes cover what lies past the CDR3, so the full variable domain is DTGVSQNPRHKITKRGQNVTFRCDPISEHNRLYWYRQTLGQGPEFLTYFQNEAQLEKSRLLSDRFSAERPKGSFSTLEIQRTEQGDSAMYLCASSFTGGYQETQYFGPGTRLLVL.